Below are 18 T cell receptor beta chains sequenced from a single sample in a study of T cell clonotyping in hematopoietic cell transplantation. The assay was immunoSEQ multiplex PCR, and TCRdb's table has in-frame clones only and misses some. The sample includes 35,000 to 45,000 clones, about 90% of them seen just once. Specimen: peripheral blood mononuclear cells. The origin of the receptors is a woman aged 40 to 50 in good health. Some clones in this sample may be carry-over from other donors' samples.

This rearrangement joins TRBV5-1 to TRBJ2-7; D might be TRBD2 (5 bases). V lost 0 bases to trimming and J lost 5 bases, with 21 bases between them. The germline gives CDR1 SGHRS, CDR2 YFSETQ. This CDR3 has 17 amino acids. In nucleotides, the CDR3 is TGCGCCAGCAGCTTGGAGGGTCTTTGGGAGCCTCTGAACGAGCAGTACTTC. The encoded protein is CASSLEGLWEPLNEQYF.

V is TRBV13 and J is TRBJ2-7; tentatively, D is TRBD1 (5 bases). Per germline, CDR1 PRHDT and CDR2 FYEKMQ (reference sequence). V gave up 5 bases and J gave up 0 bases, with 11 bases separating them. The CDR3 runs to 14 residues. The CDR3 protein is CASSARTFSYEQYF. DNA of the CDR3: TGTGCCAGCAGCGCCAGGACATTCTCCTACGAGCAGTACTTC.

The J gene is TRBJ1-5, the V gene TRBV6-5; D is unclear. The CDR3 is 15 residues long. Germline V CDR1 and CDR2: MNHEY, SVGAGI. V was clipped by 0 bases and J by 7 bases, with 13 bases between them. The DNA of the CDR3 is TGTGCCAGCAGTTACTCGAAGGTTGGCCAACAGCCCCAGCATTTT. It translates to CASSYSKVGQQPQHF.

The rearrangement joins TRBV7-3 to TRBJ2-7; D remains unclear. The CDR3 is made up of 13 amino acids. Trimming shortened V by 5 bases and J by 3 bases, and 11 bases separated the two germline ends. Germline values: CDR1 SGHTA, CDR2 FQGTGA. The CDR3 coding sequence is TGTGCCAGCAGCCCTACAGATGTCTACGAGCAGTACTTC. Translation gives CASSPTDVYEQYF. The whole variable domain, filled in from reference TRBV7-3 and TRBJ2-7, reads GAGVSQTPSNKVTEKGKYVELRCDPISGHTALYWYRQSLGQGPEFLIYFQGTGAADDSGLPNDRFFAVRPEGSVSTLKIQRTERGDSAVYLCASSPTDVYEQYFGPGTRLTVT.

The V gene is TRBV9, the J gene TRBJ1-1; D is perhaps TRBD1 (6 bases). This CDR3 comprises 14 residues. Trimming cost V 3 bases and J 3 bases, with 12 bases left between them. Germline V gene lookup returns CDR1 SGDLS and CDR2 YYNGEE. The CDR3 loop is CASSEGDSYTEAFF. The CDR3 DNA sequence: TGTGCCAGCAGCGAGGGGGACTCGTACACTGAAGCTTTCTTT.

This chain links TRBV4-2 with TRBJ1-2; maybe TRBD1 (6 bases). V was pared by 0 bases and J by 4 bases, with 15 bases between. Germline values: CDR1 LGHNA, CDR2 YNFKEQ. The CDR3 runs 16 residues. This CDR3 reads CASSQDLGGQGYGYTF. The CDR3 DNA reads as TGTGCCAGCAGCCAAGATTTAGGGGGGCAAGGCTATGGCTACACCTTC.

V gene TRBV6-6 combines with J gene TRBJ1-2; D is uncertain. The V gene's germline CDR1 is MNHNY and CDR2 SVGAGI (reference sequence). Trimming took 7 bases from V and 4 from J, leaving 19 bases between them. The CDR3 contains 15 residues. The CDR3: CASTREGEGGYGYTF. As DNA, the CDR3 is TGTGCCAGCACTCGAGAGGGCGAAGGCGGCTATGGCTACACCTTC.

V is TRBV7-9 and J is TRBJ2-7; possible D gene TRBD2, 6 bases. The CDR3 contains 14 residues. The ends were cut back, 5 bases at V and 2 bases at J, with 13 bases in the middle. CDR1 SEHNR and CDR2 FQNEAQ come from the germline V gene (reference sequence). CDR3 nucleotides: TGTGCCAGCAGCCCGGGAGACGGAACCTACGAGCAGTACTTC. It translates to CASSPGDGTYEQYF.

The chain couples TRBV25-1 to TRBJ2-5; a weak D match, TRBD1 (6 bases). Germline values: CDR1 MGHDK, CDR2 SYGVNS. The ends were cut back, 4 bases at V and 5 bases at J, with 14 bases in the middle. The CDR3 consists of 14 residues. CDR3 region: CASSAPGQPETQYF. The CDR3 DNA reads TGTGCCAGCAGTGCGCCGGGACAACCGGAGACCCAGTACTTC.

This CDR3 is CASRRTLTNVLTF. The CDR3 DNA is TGTGCCAGCAGAAGGACACTGACCAACGTCCTGACTTTC. The J gene is TRBJ2-6, the V gene TRBV27, with D maybe TRBD1 (5 bases). Trimming stripped 6 bases from V and 8 bases from J, with 11 bases between. The CDR3 length is 13 residues. From germline, CDR1 is MNHEY and CDR2 SMNVEV (reference sequence).

This rearrangement joins TRBV11-2 to TRBJ2-3, with 7 bases identical to TRBD1. Germline-derived CDR1 and CDR2 are SGHAT and FQNNGV. The CDR3 consists of 16 residues. Trimming at V came to 6 bases and at J to 4 bases, leaving 13 bases not matched to a gene. CDR3 DNA: TGTGCCAGCAGGCCGGGACAGTTAAGGTTGTCAGATACGCAGTATTTT. It translates to CASRPGQLRLSDTQYF.

This clone was recorded only once. The CDR3 DNA reads as TGTGCCAGCAGCTTATCCATTAGCAATCAGCCCCAGCATTTT. It encodes CASSLSISNQPQHF. V and J are TRBV7-9 and TRBJ1-5; D gene ambiguous. Germline CDR1 is SEHNR and CDR2 is FQNEAQ (reference sequence). Trimming left V 2 bases short and J 0 bases short, with 5 bases between. The CDR3 spans 14 residues.

The chain uses TRBV4-3 and TRBJ2-1, with unresolved D. The V end lost 1 base, the J end lost 8 bases, and 12 bases lay between the germline ends. This CDR3 has 14 residues. The germline V gene encodes CDR1 LGHNA and CDR2 YSLEER. For the CDR3, the DNA is TGCGCCAGCAGCCAAGTTGCTGGTGGTCATGAGCAGTTCTTC. Translated, it gives CASSQVAGGHEQFF.

The V call is TRBV5-1, the J call TRBJ1-2; TRBD1 matches at 7 bases. Germline-derived CDR1 and CDR2 are SGHRS and YFSETQ. Trimming cost V 3 bases and J 6 bases; bases outside gene matches: 8. The CDR3 totals 14 residues. CDR3 sequence (DNA): TGCGCCAGCAGCTCCCCGGACAGGATCGATGGCTACACCTTC. This sequence encodes CASSSPDRIDGYTF.

The genes are TRBV11-2 and TRBJ2-5, with 10 bases that match TRBD1. Germline values: CDR1 SGHAT, CDR2 FQNNGV. J was trimmed by 5 bases and V by 1 base; bases with no gene match: 16. This CDR3 contains 19 residues. The CDR3: CASSLVAFSETGGLETQYF. CDR3 nucleotide sequence: TGTGCCAGCAGCTTAGTAGCTTTCTCCGAGACAGGGGGCCTTGAGACCCAGTACTTC.

The chain is built from TRBV11-2 and TRBJ2-7; TRBD1 aligns across 10 bases. Germline-derived CDR1 and CDR2 are SGHAT and FQNNGV. This CDR3 spans 15 amino acids. Trimming removed 3 bases from V and 6 bases from J; junction bases left unmatched: 8. CDR3 nucleotide sequence: TGTGCCAGCAGCTTGATAGCAGACAGGGGGCCCGAGCAGTACTTC. Encoded protein: CASSLIADRGPEQYF.

The V gene is TRBV28, the J gene TRBJ1-2, with 7 bases fitting TRBD1. In germline, CDR1 is MDHEN, CDR2 SYDVKM. V was pared by 4 bases and J by 8 bases, with 13 bases of the junction left unmatched. The CDR3 length is 15 residues. DNA of the CDR3: TGTGCCAGCAGTTCCTCAGGGCACCAGGGGGAGGGCTACACCTTC. Residues: CASSSSGHQGEGYTF.

The V and J genes are TRBV5-1 and TRBJ2-3; 8 bases are a match to TRBD1. The junction had 20 bases not matched to a gene; V was cut back by 2 bases and J by 6 bases. The CDR3 has 19 amino acids. The germline gives CDR1 SGHRS, CDR2 YFSETQ. This CDR3 is CASSFPTGVLGAHQDTQYF. In nucleotides, the CDR3 is TGCGCCAGCAGCTTCCCGACAGGGGTTTTGGGGGCCCACCAGGATACGCAGTATTTT.